Presented here are 21 T cell receptor beta chains from one specimen sequenced in a study of blood T cells in healthy people across ages. Together with a sample-barcoded 5' primer, a J-beta primer mix was included in a second PCR lasting about 6 to 11 cycles. TCRdb redid the calling of the 5' RACE reads with MiXCR, one entry per CDR3 protein. The sample contains about 620,000 distinct CDR3 sequences, around 52% of which appear only once. The sequenced material came from blood. The receptors were sampled from a woman older than 75 in good health.

CDR3 in DNA: TGCAGCGTTGGGACACCCTCAGATACCTATGGCTACACCTTC. It is translated as CSVGTPSDTYGYTF. The genes are TRBV29-1 and TRBJ1-2, with D possibly being TRBD1 (5 bases). The germline V gene encodes CDR1 SQVTM and CDR2 ANQGSEA. This CDR3 has 14 residues. V dropped 4 bases and J dropped 4 bases, with 16 bases sitting between them.

The J gene is TRBJ2-7, the V gene TRBV20-1; no clear D gene. V lost 6 bases and J lost 2, with 8 bases in between. CDR3 length equals 11 residues. Germline values: CDR1 DFQATT, CDR2 SNEGSKA (reference sequence). For the CDR3, the DNA is TGCAGTGCCCAGGCTACCTACGAGCAGTACTTC. This codes for CSAQATYEQYF.

Concerning this clonotype itself: Germline is not matched at one junction end, which may reflect a read error. The chain carries TRBV3-1 and TRBJ1-6; TRBD1 is a possible D gene (6 bases). CDR1 and CDR2 (germline): LGHDT, YNNKEL (reference sequence). This CDR3 spans 15 amino acids. The DNA for the CDR3 is TGTGCCAGCAGCCAAGAGGGACAATATAATTCACCCCCCCACTTT. It encodes CASSQEGQYNSPPHF.

Regarding this clonotype: This could be a read error, since a much larger clone is one nucleotide away. The J gene is TRBJ2-7, the V gene TRBV20-1; D possibly corresponds to TRBD2 (6 bases). The CDR3 is made up of 14 amino acids. V was cut by 6 bases and J by 7 bases, with 22 bases left in between. The germline CDR1 and CDR2 sequences are DFQATT and SNEGSKA (reference sequence). This chain's CDR3 is CSALLGGSLNEQYF. The CDR3 DNA sequence: TGCAGTGCCCTCCTCGGGGGTAGTCTCAATGAGCAGTACTTC.

About this clonotype itself: The CDR3 end shows no conserved phenylalanine or tryptophan, and so a read error is likely. The chain combines TRBV20-1 with TRBJ1-3, with D tentatively TRBD1 (6 bases). V lost 0 bases and J lost 0, with 9 bases in between. There are 15 residues in the CDR3. The germline V gene has CDR1 DFQATT and CDR2 SNEGSKA (reference sequence). The CDR3 loop reads CSARDGGRSGNTIYL. CDR3 DNA sequence: TGCAGTGCTAGAGACGGGGGCCGCTCTGGAAACACCATATATCTT.

This clonotype has only a few counts. The gene calls are TRBV2 and TRBJ1-1, with D unresolved. The CDR3 has 12 residues. Trimming took off 8 bases at V and 2 bases at J, with 9 bases between the two ends. Per the germline V gene, CDR1 is SNHLY and CDR2 is FYNNEI. The CDR3 sequence is CASQDTNTEAFF. CDR3 in DNA: TGTGCCAGCCAAGATACAAACACTGAAGCTTTCTTT. The complete variable domain, with remaining parts taken from reference TRBV2 and TRBJ1-1, reads EPEVTQTPSHQVTQMGQEVILRCVPISNHLYFYWYRQILGQKVEFLVSFYNNEISEKSEIFDDQFSVERPDGSNFTLKIRSTKLEDSAMYFCASQDTNTEAFFGQGTRLTVV.

This clonotype was counted ten times or more. The J gene is TRBJ2-7, the V gene TRBV2; D gene uncertain. Trimming took 3 bases from V and 5 from J, leaving 5 bases between them. CDR1 is SNHLY, CDR2 FYNNEI, per germline. The CDR3 covers 11 residues. CDR3 amino acids: CASSEVHEQYF. In DNA form, the CDR3 reads TGTGCCAGCAGTGAGGTCCACGAGCAGTACTTC.

The genes are TRBV29-1 and TRBJ1-1, with 8 bases aligning to TRBD1. V was clipped by 6 bases and J by 5 bases; unmatched bases: 8. Germline CDR1 is SQVTM and CDR2 is ANQGSEA. This CDR3 is built from 13 residues. This chain's CDR3 is CSVTGVIRTEAFF. CDR3 in DNA: TGCAGCGTGACAGGGGTAATAAGGACTGAAGCTTTCTTT.

About this clonotype: Possible read error: a much larger clone is one base away. Here the CDR3 DNA reads TGTGCCAGCAGTACCTTCCCGAGAAATGAGCAGTACTTC. Residues: CASSTFPRNEQYF. The gene calls are TRBV28 and TRBJ2-7; no clear D. This CDR3 spans 13 amino acids. Germline CDR1 reads MDHEN; CDR2 reads SYDVKM. Trimming removed 5 bases from V and 7 bases from J, with 15 bases in between.

This chain uses TRBV20-1 with TRBJ2-7; D possibly corresponds to TRBD2 (5 bases). V lost 0 bases to trimming and J lost 2 bases, with 14 bases between them. The CDR3 runs 15 residues. The germline V gene has CDR1 DFQATT and CDR2 SNEGSKA (reference sequence). CDR3 amino acids: CSARDQGLAAYEQYF. For the CDR3, the DNA is TGCAGTGCTAGAGATCAAGGGCTAGCTGCCTACGAGCAGTACTTC.

In this sample, this clonotype turned up many times. The chain joins TRBV2 to TRBJ2-1; possibly TRBD1 for D (5 bases). Germline V gene lookup returns CDR1 SNHLY and CDR2 FYNNEI. V was shortened by 5 bases and J by 3 bases, with 14 bases between the two germline ends. The CDR3 spans 15 residues. This chain's CDR3 is CASSKDSAFYNEQFF. DNA of the CDR3: TGTGCCAGCAGTAAAGACAGCGCGTTCTACAATGAGCAGTTCTTC.

The chain couples TRBV12-3 or TRBV12-4 to TRBJ1-2; tentatively, D is TRBD1 (6 bases). Trimming shortened V by 3 bases and J by 4 bases, and 15 bases separated the two germline ends. The CDR3 loop spans 15 amino acids. This chain's CDR3 is CASSLLGGHGYGYTF. The CDR3 DNA reads TGTGCCAGCAGTTTGCTCGGGGGGCACGGCTATGGCTACACCTTC.

In its sample, this clonotype was seen many times. The chain carries TRBV5-1 and TRBJ2-1, with D perhaps matching TRBD2 (5 bases). The CDR3 contains 11 residues. CDR1 SGHRS and CDR2 YFSETQ come from the germline V gene. V was clipped by 5 bases and J by 8 bases, with 8 bases between them. Here the CDR3 DNA reads TGCGCCAGCAGTAATAGCGATGAGCAGTTCTTC. It encodes CASSNSDEQFF.

The rearrangement joins TRBV6-1 to TRBJ1-2, with D unclear. The CDR3 is 11 amino acids. Per germline, CDR1 MNHNS and CDR2 SASEGT. Trimming removed 3 bases from V and 12 bases from J, with 11 bases in between. CDR3 region: CASSDYPRNTF. CDR3 coding DNA: TGTGCCAGCAGTGATTACCCGAGGAACACCTTC.

The chain employs TRBV6-4 and TRBJ1-6, with D hard to call. The CDR3 is made up of 13 amino acids. Germline-derived CDR1 and CDR2 are MRHNA and SNTAGT. V lost 0 bases and J lost 8, with 5 bases in between. The CDR3 loop reads CASSDSRDSPLHF. In nucleotides, the CDR3 is TGTGCCAGCAGTGACTCACGCGATTCACCCCTCCACTTT.

Details on this clonotype: A much more abundant neighbour one base away suggests this may be a read error. The V gene is TRBV5-1, the J gene TRBJ2-7; 8 nucleotides match TRBD1. The CDR3 is 16 amino acids. The V segment lost 0 bases and the J segment 0 bases; nucleotides outside the gene matches: 5. Germline CDR1 SGHRS, CDR2 YFSETQ. The CDR3 protein is CASSLVAGGISYEQYF. The CDR3 nucleotides read TGCGCCAGCAGCTTGGTCGCAGGGGGCATCTCCTACGAGCAGTACTTC.

The sample holds a few counts of this clonotype. This could be a read error, since a much larger clone is one nucleotide away. The chain couples TRBV6-6 to TRBJ2-3; 9 nucleotides agree with TRBD2. Germline loops: CDR1 MNHNY, CDR2 SVGAGI (reference sequence). Trimming took 2 bases from V and 6 from J; bases not matched to a gene: 6. This CDR3 has 15 amino acids. The CDR3 coding sequence is TGTGCCAGCAGTTACGCTTCTAGCGGGGTGGATACGCAGTATTTT. It translates to CASSYASSGVDTQYF.

The rearrangement joins TRBV30 to TRBJ2-1; unclear D gene. V was trimmed by 2 bases and J by 13 bases, leaving 9 bases between them. There are 10 residues in the CDR3. Germline V gives CDR1 GTSNPN, CDR2 SVGIG (reference sequence). CDR3 DNA sequence: TGTGCCTGGAGTCTAGAGACCCAGTTCTTC. It encodes CAWSLETQFF.

Concerning this clonotype itself: At one of its ends the junction is not consistent with the germline gene, which may arise from a read error. J is TRBJ2-2 and V is TRBV7-2; D is unresolved. The CDR3 loop spans 15 amino acids. Germline CDR1 reads SGHTA; CDR2 reads FQGNSA. The CDR3: CASILQLLNTGELFF. CDR3 coding DNA: TGTGCCAGCATCTTACAGCTCCTTAACACCGGGGAGCTGTTTTTT.

The chain carries TRBV3-1 and TRBJ2-1; no clear D gene. V lost 0 bases, J lost 6 bases, and 15 bases lay in between. Germline loops: CDR1 LGHDT, CDR2 YNNKEL (reference sequence). CDR3 length: 16 amino acids. The CDR3 nucleotides are TGTGCCAGCAGCCAAGATACTAAGCGATTGGTCAATGAGCAGTTCTTC. This codes for CASSQDTKRLVNEQFF.

This clonotype was seen repeatedly, ten times or more. In nucleotides, the CDR3 is TGTGCCTGGTGCTCTGATGTGGGAGTAGAGCAGTACTTC. It translates to CAWCSDVGVEQYF. The genes are TRBV30 and TRBJ2-5, with TRBD2 as a possible D gene (5 bases). CDR3 length: 13 residues. V was cut by 5 bases and J by 11 bases, with 21 bases left in between. Germline CDR1 is GTSNPN and CDR2 is SVGIG (reference sequence).